One sample yielded the 10 T cell receptor beta chains listed below, sequenced in a study of blood T cell repertoires in COVID-19. Measured with immunoSEQ multiplex PCR; TCRdb has only the in-frame clones, and not every one. Among roughly 60,000 clones, roughly 84% were seen once, and the ten largest hold roughly 10%. Sequencing was done on a sample of peripheral blood. These receptor sequences come from a man aged 25-40 years with COVID-19, enrolled during active disease.

The chain joins TRBV28 to TRBJ1-5, with D unresolved. Per the germline V gene, CDR1 is MDHEN and CDR2 is SYDVKM. The V end was cut by 5 bases, the J end by 1 base, with 12 bases between. There are 15 residues in the CDR3. The CDR3, as DNA: TGTGCCAGCAGTGTACTTTCGTCGAGCAATCAGCCCCAGCATTTT. Its translation: CASSVLSSSNQPQHF.

The chain links TRBV7-2 to TRBJ2-2, with 11 bases aligning to TRBD2. The CDR3 has 16 amino acids. V lost 5 bases to trimming and J lost 6 bases; unmatched junction nucleotides: 8. Germline V lookup: CDR1 SGHTA, CDR2 FQGNSA. The CDR3: CASSPRPGLAAGELFF. CDR3 in DNA: TGTGCCAGCAGCCCCAGGCCGGGACTAGCGGCCGGGGAGCTGTTTTTT.

The V gene is TRBV19, the J gene TRBJ1-6; 9 bases match TRBD1. This CDR3 is built from 16 residues. The germline V gene has CDR1 LNHDA and CDR2 SQIVND (reference sequence). The ends lost 7 bases at V and 5 bases at J; junction bases unmatched: 9. The CDR3 coding sequence is TGTGCCAGTACCACTCGGCGACAGGGGGATAATTCACCCCTCCACTTT. Its translation is CASTTRRQGDNSPLHF.

The chain joins TRBV7-8 to TRBJ2-3; TRBD2 is a possible D gene (6 bases). Trimming pared 8 bases from V and 0 bases from J, leaving 9 bases between. Germline CDR1 is SGHVS and CDR2 is FQNEAQ. The CDR3 is made up of 13 amino acids. The CDR3: CASGRKSTDTQYF. CDR3 DNA: TGTGCCAGCGGGAGGAAAAGCACAGATACGCAGTATTTT. The complete variable domain, with remaining parts taken from reference TRBV7-8 and TRBJ2-3, reads GAGVSQSPRYKVAKRGQDVALRCDPISGHVSLFWYQQALGQGPEFLTYFQNEAQLDKSGLPSDRFFAERPEGSVSTLKIQRTQQEDSAVYLCASGRKSTDTQYFGPGTRLTVL.

The DNA of the CDR3 is TGTGCCAGTTGGACTAGCGGGAGTTTGGACACCGGGGAGCTGTTTTTT. It is translated as CASWTSGSLDTGELFF. The rearrangement links TRBV7-9 to TRBJ2-2; 13 nucleotides match TRBD2. Per the germline V gene, CDR1 is SEHNR and CDR2 is FQNEAQ (reference sequence). CDR3 length equals 16 residues. J lost 3 bases, V lost 9 bases, and 7 bases had no gene match.

This chain links TRBV7-9 with TRBJ2-6; 7 bases map to TRBD2. The CDR3 consists of 17 residues. Germline V lookup: CDR1 SEHNR, CDR2 FQNEAQ (reference sequence). V shed 3 bases, J shed 0 bases, and the junction held 5 bases outside the gene matches. DNA for the CDR3: TGTGCCAGCAGCTTCCAACGGGGGGTCTCTGGGGCCAACGTCCTGACTTTC. This gives the protein CASSFQRGVSGANVLTF.

The chain has TRBV6-6 and TRBJ1-4, with D tentatively TRBD1 (5 bases). CDR3 length equals 14 residues. The V gene lost 6 bases and the J gene lost 6 bases, with 14 bases spanning the gap. Germline CDR1 MNHNY, CDR2 SVGAGI (reference sequence). In nucleotides, the CDR3 is TGTGCCAGCAGGACTAGACGGGGGGATGAAAAACTGTTTTTT. Amino acids: CASRTRRGDEKLFF.

The rearrangement joins TRBV5-6 to TRBJ2-1, with a tentative D call TRBD2 (6 bases). The length of the CDR3 is 14 residues. CDR1 is SGHDT and CDR2 is YYEEEE in the germline V gene. V lost 3 bases and J lost 0, with 7 bases in between. This chain's CDR3 is CASSWEVSYNEQFF. CDR3 coding DNA: TGTGCCAGCAGCTGGGAGGTCTCCTACAATGAGCAGTTCTTC.

This clone was seen only a few times. V gene TRBV6-5 combines with J gene TRBJ2-7, with no clear D. Looked up from germline, CDR1 is MNHEY and CDR2 is SVGAGI. CDR3 length equals 16 residues. Trimming pared 2 bases from V and 3 bases from J, leaving 17 bases between. The CDR3 DNA follows: TGTGCCAGCAGTTACGATATCCTGGGTACGGGCTACGAGCAGTACTTC. This encodes CASSYDILGTGYEQYF.

This chain joins TRBV7-2 and TRBJ1-2; D gene ambiguous. The CDR3 is made up of 18 amino acids. Looked up from germline, CDR1 is SGHTA and CDR2 is FQGNSA. Trimming left V 5 bases short and J 6 bases short, with 28 bases between. As DNA, the CDR3 is TGTGCCAGCAGCCTCTCAGCGTTATTTCTCAACCCGTCTAATGGCTACACCTTC. As protein: CASSLSALFLNPSNGYTF.